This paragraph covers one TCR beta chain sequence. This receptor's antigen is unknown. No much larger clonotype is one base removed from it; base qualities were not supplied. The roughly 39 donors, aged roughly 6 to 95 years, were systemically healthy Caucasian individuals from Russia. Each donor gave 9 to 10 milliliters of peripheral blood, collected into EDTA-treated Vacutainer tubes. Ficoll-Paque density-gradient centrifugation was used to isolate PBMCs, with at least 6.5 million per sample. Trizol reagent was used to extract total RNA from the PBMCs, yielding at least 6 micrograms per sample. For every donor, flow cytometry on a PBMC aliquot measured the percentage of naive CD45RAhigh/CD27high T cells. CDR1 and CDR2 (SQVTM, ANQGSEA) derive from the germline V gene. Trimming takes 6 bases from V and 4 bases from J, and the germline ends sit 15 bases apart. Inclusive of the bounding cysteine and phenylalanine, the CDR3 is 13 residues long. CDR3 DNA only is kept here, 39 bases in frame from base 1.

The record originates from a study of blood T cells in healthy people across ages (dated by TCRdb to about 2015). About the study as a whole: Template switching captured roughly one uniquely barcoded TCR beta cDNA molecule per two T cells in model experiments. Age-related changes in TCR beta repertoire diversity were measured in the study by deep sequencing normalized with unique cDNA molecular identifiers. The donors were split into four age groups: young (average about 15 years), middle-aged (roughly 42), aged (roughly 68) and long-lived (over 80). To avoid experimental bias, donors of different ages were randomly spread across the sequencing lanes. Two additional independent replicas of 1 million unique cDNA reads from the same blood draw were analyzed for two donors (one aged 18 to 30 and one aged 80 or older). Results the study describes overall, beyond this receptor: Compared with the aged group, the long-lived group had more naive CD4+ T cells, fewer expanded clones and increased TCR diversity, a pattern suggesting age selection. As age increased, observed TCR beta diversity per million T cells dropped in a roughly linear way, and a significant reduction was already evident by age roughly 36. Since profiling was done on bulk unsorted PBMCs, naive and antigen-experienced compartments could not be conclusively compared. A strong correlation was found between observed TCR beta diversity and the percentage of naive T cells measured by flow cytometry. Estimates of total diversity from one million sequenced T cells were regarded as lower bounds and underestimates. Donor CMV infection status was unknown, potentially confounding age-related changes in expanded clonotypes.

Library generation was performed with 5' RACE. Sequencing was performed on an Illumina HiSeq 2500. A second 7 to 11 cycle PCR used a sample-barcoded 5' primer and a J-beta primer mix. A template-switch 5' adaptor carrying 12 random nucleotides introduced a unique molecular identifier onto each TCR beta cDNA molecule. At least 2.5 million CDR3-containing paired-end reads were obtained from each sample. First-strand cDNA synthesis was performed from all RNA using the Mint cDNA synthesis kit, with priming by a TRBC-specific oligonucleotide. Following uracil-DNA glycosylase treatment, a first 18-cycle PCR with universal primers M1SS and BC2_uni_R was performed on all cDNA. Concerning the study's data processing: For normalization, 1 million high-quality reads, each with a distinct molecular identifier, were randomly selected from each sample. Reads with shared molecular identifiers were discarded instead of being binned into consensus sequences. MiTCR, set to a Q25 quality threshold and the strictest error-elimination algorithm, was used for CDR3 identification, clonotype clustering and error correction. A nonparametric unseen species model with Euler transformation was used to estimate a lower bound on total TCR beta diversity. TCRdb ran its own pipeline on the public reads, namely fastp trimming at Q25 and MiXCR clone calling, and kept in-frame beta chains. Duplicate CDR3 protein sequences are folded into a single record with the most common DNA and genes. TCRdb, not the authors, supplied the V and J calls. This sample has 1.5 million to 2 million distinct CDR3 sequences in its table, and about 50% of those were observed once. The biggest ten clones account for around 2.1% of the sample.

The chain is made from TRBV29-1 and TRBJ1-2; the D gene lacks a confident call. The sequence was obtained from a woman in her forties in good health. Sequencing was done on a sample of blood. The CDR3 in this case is CSVDRASGYGYTF. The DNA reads TGCAGCGTCGACCGGGCCTCGGGCTATGGCTACACCTTC.